The next 22 T cell receptor beta chains were all read from a single sample in a study of T-cell reconstitution after alpha-beta-depleted transplantation in children. TCRbeta library construction was performed incorporating unique molecular identifiers. TCRdb independently ran MiXCR on the PCR reads; one entry per CDR3 protein. The sample yields 700,000 or so distinct CDR3 sequences, over 10% seen once. The input for sequencing was PBMCs, taken before TCRalphabeta/CD19-depleted stem cell transplant. All receptors come from a girl aged 2-10 years with congenital amegakaryocytic thrombocytopenia, due to receive a stem cell transplant.

In this sample, this clonotype turned up a few times. The genes are TRBV9 and TRBJ1-1; D gene ambiguous. Trimming stripped 0 bases from V and 0 bases from J, with 9 bases between. This CDR3 contains 15 residues. The V gene's germline CDR1 is SGDLS and CDR2 YYNGEE. The CDR3 is CASSVEGRLNTEAFF. In DNA form, the CDR3 reads TGTGCCAGCAGCGTAGAGGGTCGCTTGAACACTGAAGCTTTCTTT. Filled out from reference TRBV9 and TRBJ1-1, the complete variable domain reads DSGVTQTPKHLITATGQRVTLRCSPRSGDLSVYWYQQSLDQGLQFLIQYYNGEERAKGNILERFSAQQFPDLHSELNLSSLELGDSALYFCASSVEGRLNTEAFFGQGTRLTVV.

This clonotype was observed at least ten times. The V call is TRBV27, the J call TRBJ2-3, with no clear D. V dropped 6 bases and J dropped 5 bases, with 15 bases sitting between them. CDR1 MNHEY and CDR2 SMNVEV come from the germline V gene (reference sequence). The CDR3 consists of 14 residues. CDR3 nucleotides: TGTGCCAGCAGCCTTAACCAAATAGGAGATACGCAGTATTTT. This gives the protein CASSLNQIGDTQYF.

This clonotype was counted many times. J is TRBJ1-3 and V is TRBV5-1; D ambiguous. CDR1 is SGHRS and CDR2 is YFSETQ in the germline V gene. V was clipped by 1 base and J by 0 bases, with 8 bases between them. The CDR3 spans 15 residues. The CDR3 bases are TGCGCCAGCAGCTTGTCGGCAGCCTCTGGAAACACCATATATTTT. Protein product: CASSLSAASGNTIYF.

This clonotype has a count of ten or more. The CDR3 DNA reads as TGTGCCAGCAGTCGGGGAGAGTCGACCTACGAGCAGTACTTC. It translates to CASSRGESTYEQYF. This chain connects TRBV12-3 or TRBV12-4 to TRBJ2-7, with D maybe TRBD2 (5 bases). This CDR3 contains 14 residues. Trimming took off 5 bases at V and 2 bases at J, with 13 bases between the two ends.

This clonotype was recorded many times. The DNA of the CDR3 is TGCGCCAGCAGCTTGACTTTAGCGGAGTTCTACAATGAGCAGTTCTTC. Amino acids: CASSLTLAEFYNEQFF. The rearrangement links TRBV5-1 to TRBJ2-1, with D perhaps TRBD2 (6 bases). Germline V lookup: CDR1 SGHRS, CDR2 YFSETQ. Trimming removed 1 base from V and 3 bases from J, with 14 bases in between. There are 16 residues in the CDR3. The complete variable domain, with remaining parts taken from reference TRBV5-1 and TRBJ2-1, reads KAGVTQTPRYLIKTRGQQVTLSCSPISGHRSVSWYQQTPGQGLQFLFEYFSETQRNKGNFPGRFSGRQFSNSRSEMNVSTLELGDSALYLCASSLTLAEFYNEQFFGPGTRLTVL.

This clonotype was observed a single time. The rearrangement joins TRBV7-2 to TRBJ2-2; D is perhaps TRBD2 (5 bases). From germline, CDR1 is SGHTA and CDR2 FQGNSA. This CDR3 is built from 15 residues. V was shortened by 1 base and J by 6 bases, with 12 bases between the two germline ends. The CDR3, as DNA: TGTGCCAGCAGCTTAGTGGGAGCCGTTTCCGGGGAGCTGTTTTTT. Protein: CASSLVGAVSGELFF.

V usage is TRBV3-1 and J usage is TRBJ2-5; D is uncertain. The CDR3 spans 15 residues. V dropped 3 bases and J dropped 0 bases, with 11 bases sitting between them. Germline assignment: CDR1 LGHDT and CDR2 YNNKEL (reference sequence). CDR3 in amino acids: CASSHNYPNQETQYF. CDR3 bases: TGTGCCAGCAGCCACAACTACCCAAACCAAGAGACCCAGTACTTC.

The V call is TRBV10-3, the J call TRBJ2-3, with 7 bases fitting TRBD2. The CDR3 length is 14 residues. The ends lost 6 bases at V and 2 bases at J; junction bases unmatched: 5. CDR1 ENHRY and CDR2 SYGVKD come from the germline V gene. CDR3 region: CAIRASGDTDTQYF. The CDR3 DNA follows: TGTGCCATCAGGGCTAGCGGAGACACAGATACGCAGTATTTT.

A remark on this clonotype: At one end the junction does not follow the germline gene, possibly because of a read error. The J gene is TRBJ2-1, the V gene TRBV29-1; TRBD1 agrees at 11 bases. Germline V CDR1 and CDR2: SQVTM, ANQGSEA. There are 14 residues in the CDR3. CDR3 loop: CSVESDRGRSGMGF. The CDR3, as DNA: TGCAGCGTTGAATCGGACAGGGGGCGATCCGGGATGGGCTTC.

Notes on this clonotype: The missing conserved phenylalanine or tryptophan at the end of this CDR3 makes a read error likely. J is TRBJ2-5 and V is TRBV5-1; 9 bases match TRBD1. The CDR3 contains 14 residues. V was clipped by 4 bases and J by 1 base; unmatched bases: 2. Looked up from germline, CDR1 is SGHRS and CDR2 is YFSETQ. CDR3 nucleotide sequence: TGCGCCAGCAGCCGGACAGGGGCCCAAGAGACCCAGTACTTA. Its translation: CASSRTGAQETQYL.

As concerns this clonotype: Being one base from a much bigger clone, this may be a read error. V and J are TRBV19 and TRBJ2-1; D is perhaps TRBD1 (6 bases). This CDR3 comprises 11 residues. Germline assignment: CDR1 LNHDA and CDR2 SQIVND (reference sequence). DNA for the CDR3: TGTGCCAGTGCCCGGGACATCACCCCGCTCTTC. Its protein is CASARDITPLF. Full variable domain (missing parts from reference TRBV19 and TRBJ2-1): DGGITQSPKYLFRKEGQNVTLSCEQNLNHDAMYWYRQDPGQGLRLIYYSQIVNDFQKGDIAEGYSVSREKKESFPLTVTSAQKNPTAFYLCASARDITPLFGPGTRLTVL.

The chain links TRBV12-3 or TRBV12-4 to TRBJ2-6; possibly TRBD1 for D (5 bases). With 4 bases removed from V and 1 base from J, the gap between germline ends came to 17 bases. The CDR3 contains 18 residues. CDR3 sequence: CASSWFDRVRSGANVLTF. CDR3 bases: TGTGCCAGCAGTTGGTTCGACAGAGTTAGGTCTGGGGCCAACGTCCTGACTTTC.

The chain has TRBV7-2 and TRBJ2-5; 7 nucleotides align to TRBD2. From germline, CDR1 is SGHTA and CDR2 FQGNSA. This CDR3 spans 15 amino acids. J gave up 2 bases and V 6 bases, and 9 bases lay outside the gene matches. CDR3 loop: CASSPGGLQQETQYF. The CDR3 DNA sequence: TGTGCCAGCAGTCCGGGGGGACTACAACAAGAGACCCAGTACTTC.

The sample holds many counts of this clonotype. The rearrangement joins TRBV7-6 to TRBJ2-3; perhaps TRBD2 as D (5 bases). Trimming pared 5 bases from V and 6 bases from J, leaving 12 bases between. The CDR3 consists of 13 residues. Germline V gene data show CDR1 as SGHVS and CDR2 as FNYEAQ. This CDR3 reads CASSLTDLDTQYF. The CDR3 DNA reads TGTGCCAGCAGCCTTACGGACTTGGATACGCAGTATTTT.

This clonotype showed up many times. V and J are TRBV28 and TRBJ2-5; 8 positions match TRBD1. J gave up 5 bases and V 6 bases, and 5 bases lay outside the gene matches. Germline-derived CDR1 and CDR2 are MDHEN and SYDVKM. This CDR3 comprises 13 residues. The CDR3 DNA follows: TGTGCCAGCAGCCTGACAGGGGATGAGACCCAGTACTTC. This encodes CASSLTGDETQYF.

A note on this clonotype: A read error may explain this, as a much larger clone is one base away. No conserved phenylalanine or tryptophan ends this CDR3, so it is likely a read error. The chain joins TRBV20-1 to TRBJ2-2, with unresolved D. The CDR3 sequence is 12 residues long. V shed 3 bases and J shed 3 bases, with 5 bases lying between them. Germline lookup yields CDR1 DFQATT and CDR2 SNEGSKA (reference sequence). The CDR3: CSASRDTGELFY. The CDR3 DNA is TGCAGTGCTAGTCGGGACACCGGGGAGCTGTTTTAT.

The chain couples TRBV18 to TRBJ1-6; 9 bases align to TRBD1. Germline assignment: CDR1 KGHSH and CDR2 LQKENI. V dropped 5 bases and J dropped 14; count of bases not matched to a gene: 7. This CDR3 spans 13 amino acids. The CDR3 is CASSYGQGRSLHF. CDR3 DNA sequence: TGTGCCAGCTCATACGGACAGGGGAGGTCCCTCCACTTT.

Only a few counts were recorded for this clonotype. The CDR3 coding sequence is TGCAGTGCTCCCCTGGGAGGATCTAATGAAAAACTGTTTTTT. Translating it yields CSAPLGGSNEKLFF. V and J are TRBV20-1 and TRBJ1-4; D remains unclear. Germline assignment: CDR1 DFQATT and CDR2 SNEGSKA (reference sequence). The CDR3 contains 14 residues. Trimming removed 5 bases from V and 3 bases from J, with 13 bases in between.

The chain links TRBV3-1 to TRBJ2-7; 7 bases are a match to TRBD2. V lost 1 base and J lost 4; bases outside the gene matches: 4. This CDR3 region has 14 residues. The germline V gene has CDR1 LGHDT and CDR2 YNNKEL (reference sequence). This chain's CDR3 is CASSQGLAEYEQYF. Written as DNA, the CDR3 is TGTGCCAGCAGCCAAGGACTAGCAGAGTACGAGCAGTACTTC.

This clonotype was counted many times. This rearrangement joins TRBV6-5 to TRBJ2-7; D could derive from TRBD1 or TRBD2 (5 bases each). V was clipped by 0 bases and J by 3 bases, with 9 bases between them. CDR3 length equals 14 residues. Germline V CDR1 and CDR2: MNHEY, SVGAGI. In DNA form, the CDR3 reads TGTGCCAGCAGTTACTCTGGGGGAAACTACGAGCAGTACTTC. This codes for CASSYSGGNYEQYF.

This chain uses TRBV10-1 with TRBJ2-3; 10 bases map to TRBD2. With V trimmed by 4 bases and J by 4 bases, 14 bases remained unmatched. Germline CDR1 and CDR2: WNHNN and SYGVQD (reference sequence). The length of the CDR3 is 18 residues. DNA for the CDR3: TGCGCCAGCAGTGCCCCCCTAAAATCTAGCGGGAGTGCAGATACGCAGTATTTT. Translation gives CASSAPLKSSGSADTQYF.

The chain uses TRBV5-1 and TRBJ2-2, with TRBD1 identical over 8 bases. CDR3 length: 15 residues. V dropped 0 bases and J dropped 5; count of bases not matched to a gene: 3. Germline lookup yields CDR1 SGHRS and CDR2 YFSETQ. The CDR3 here is CASSLGTGRTGELFF. For the CDR3, the DNA is TGCGCCAGCAGCTTGGGGACAGGGAGAACCGGGGAGCTGTTTTTT.